What follows describes a single T cell receptor beta chain. The assay was immunoSEQ multiplex PCR, and TCRdb's table has in-frame clones only and misses some. The sample comprises about 70,000 clones, 85% to 90% of which are singletons, and roughly 2.6% rests with the top ten. CDR3 length: 19 amino acids. Germline CDR1 and CDR2: MDHEN and SYDVKM. The V and J ends lost 4 bases and 3 bases, in that order; junction bases with no gene match: 13. This sample stems from a study of blood T cell repertoires in COVID-19. The sequence came from a man over 45 with acute or convalescent COVID-19. The material sequenced was peripheral blood. The rearrangement joins TRBV28 to TRBJ2-6, with TRBD2 identical over 9 bases. In DNA form, the CDR3 reads TGTGCCAGCAGTTGGGTGGGCGGCGGGAGGGCCCTTGGGGCCAACGTCCTGACTTTC. Translated, it gives CASSWVGGGRALGANVLTF.